This T cell receptor beta chain comes out of a study of neurological immune-mediated disorders. Sample time point: longitudinal time-point 3. The sample holds many counts of this clonotype. Germline lookup yields CDR1 SGHRS and CDR2 YFSETQ. V lost 4 bases to trimming and J lost 4 bases; unmatched junction nucleotides: 6. The CDR3 length is 14 residues. Every sequencing run generated in excess of 180 million TCR-beta sequences. These sequences covered 15-18 subjects. TCRdb fed the 5' RACE reads into MiXCR, producing one record per CDR3 protein. The table includes around 100,000 distinct CDR3 sequences, 10% to 11% detected once.

Input material: PBMCs. The genes are TRBV5-1 and TRBJ2-3; TRBD2 agrees at 7 bases. This TCR was sampled from a female donor with HTLV-1-associated myelopathy (HAM/TSP). The CDR3 DNA is TGCGCCAGCAGCGACGGGGGGTACGCAGATACGCAGTATTTT. Amino acid sequence: CASSDGGYADTQYF.